This T cell receptor (beta chain) was obtained from a study of cytomegalovirus exposure and HLA in healthy donors. Amplification used 60 Vbeta primers and 13 Jbeta primers. Profiled with immunoSEQ multiplex PCR; TCRdb holds only in-frame clones, not every one. The table shows about 120,000 clones, with 70% to 85% occurring only once. The CDR3 runs to 14 residues. Trimming left V 2 bases short and J 2 bases short, with 8 bases between. Germline CDR1 reads SGHTA; CDR2 reads FQGNSA. Sequenced: PBMCs. This receptor was obtained from a man aged 40-49 years in good health and CMV-seropositive. The chain is built from TRBV7-2 and TRBJ2-3; tentative D call: TRBD1 (6 bases). CDR3 loop: CASSLRGTTDTQYF. The CDR3 DNA sequence: TGTGCCAGCAGCTTAAGGGGGACCACAGATACGCAGTATTTT.